This TCR beta chain was identified during a study of T cells in Graves' hyperthyroidism and ophthalmopathy. For this clonotype: Its antigen is still unknown.

It was RNA transcripts that yielded the amplified TCR beta CDR3 regions. The study used the HTBI primer set for a first-round RT-PCR of the TCR CDR3. TCRdb re-derived calls from the multiplex PCR reads in MiXCR, one entry per CDR3 protein. This table holds 600,000 to 800,000 distinct CDR3 sequences, just over 35% found once. Study-wide results and caveats: The model forecast ophthalmopathy, anticipating it by a median about six months before onset. Most expanded thyroid clonotypes above 0.001 also appeared in blood.

CDR1 SGHTA and CDR2 FQGNSA come from the germline V gene. The CDR3 runs 12 residues. V was cut by 6 bases and J by 7 bases, with 12 bases left in between. The V gene is TRBV7-2, the J gene TRBJ1-1; weak D call: TRBD1 (5 bases). The TCR originated in a woman aged 40 to 50 with Graves' hyperthyroidism. Material: blood. The CDR3 DNA is TGTGCCAGCAGTCGTTCAGGGAATGAAGCTTTCTTT. This translates into CASSRSGNEAFF.